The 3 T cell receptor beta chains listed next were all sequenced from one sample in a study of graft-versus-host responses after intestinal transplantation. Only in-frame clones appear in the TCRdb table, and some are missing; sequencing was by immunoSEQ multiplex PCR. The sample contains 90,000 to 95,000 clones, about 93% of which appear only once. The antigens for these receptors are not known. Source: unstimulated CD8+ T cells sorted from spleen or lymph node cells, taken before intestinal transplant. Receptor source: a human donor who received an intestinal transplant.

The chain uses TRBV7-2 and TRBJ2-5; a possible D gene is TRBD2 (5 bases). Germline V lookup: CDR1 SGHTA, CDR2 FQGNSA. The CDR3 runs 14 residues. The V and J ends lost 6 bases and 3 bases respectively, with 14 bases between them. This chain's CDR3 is CASSHPGEEETQYF. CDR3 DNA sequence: TGTGCCAGCAGTCACCCCGGGGAAGAAGAGACCCAGTACTTC.

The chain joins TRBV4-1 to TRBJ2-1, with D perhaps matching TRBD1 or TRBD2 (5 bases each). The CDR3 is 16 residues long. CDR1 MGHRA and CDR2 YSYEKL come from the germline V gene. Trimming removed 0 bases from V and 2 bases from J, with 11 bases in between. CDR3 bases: TGCGCCAGCAGCCAAGATTTCAGGGACCCCTACAATGAGCAGTTCTTC. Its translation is CASSQDFRDPYNEQFF.

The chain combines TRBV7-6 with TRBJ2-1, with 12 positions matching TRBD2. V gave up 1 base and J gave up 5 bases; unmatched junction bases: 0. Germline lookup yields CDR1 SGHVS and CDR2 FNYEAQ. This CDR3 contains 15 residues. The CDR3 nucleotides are TGTGCCAGCAGCTTAGGACTAGCGGGGGACAATGAGCAGTTCTTC. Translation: CASSLGLAGDNEQFF.